Presented here are 27 T cell receptor beta chains from one specimen sequenced in a study of post-analysis software for immune sequencing data (dated by TCRdb to about 2015). Results and caveats for the whole study, not just this receptor: Significantly higher frequencies in patients than in controls were found for a few TRBV segments, including TRBV5-6, TRBV5-1 and TRBV20-1.

Their cognate antigens are unknown. Library preparation employed PCR. Reads for this sample came from an Illumina HiSeq 2500. To reduce PCR and sequencing biases, unique molecular identifiers were incorporated into the TCR beta cDNA libraries. The raw public reads went through TCRdb reprocessing: fastp at Q25, MiXCR clone calling, in-frame beta chains kept. Rows with a matching CDR3 protein are joined into one entry that keeps the most common DNA and genes. Across this sample there are approximately 630,000 distinct CDR3 sequences, with approximately 60% seen only once. The ten largest clonotypes hold about 11% of the sample. The sequencing input was blood. The receptors come from a girl aged 2 to 9 with multiple sclerosis.

This sequence joins TRBV10-3 and TRBJ2-7; D gene ambiguous. V lost 8 bases and J lost 4, with 12 bases in between. This CDR3 is built from 12 residues. Germline V gene data show CDR1 as ENHRY and CDR2 as SYGVKD. The CDR3, as DNA: TGTGCCATCTCGCGTGACCCTTACGAGCAGTACTTC. Protein product: CAISRDPYEQYF.

V gene TRBV27 combines with J gene TRBJ2-1; 12 nucleotides line up with TRBD2. The CDR3 consists of 15 residues. Germline V CDR1 and CDR2: MNHEY, SMNVEV (reference sequence). Trimming took 6 bases from V and 8 from J; bases not matched to a gene: 8. CDR3 sequence: CASSGKTSGRHEQFF. In nucleotides, the CDR3 is TGTGCCAGCAGCGGGAAGACTAGCGGGAGACATGAGCAGTTCTTC.

The V gene is TRBV4-1, the J gene TRBJ1-2; D remains ambiguous. The CDR3 has 16 amino acids. Trimming stripped 3 bases from V and 10 bases from J, with 24 bases between. CDR1 MGHRA and CDR2 YSYEKL come from the germline V gene. This chain's CDR3 is CASSHLMTGKKFDYTF. CDR3 DNA: TGCGCCAGCAGCCATTTGATGACCGGGAAAAAATTCGACTACACCTTC.

The CDR3 coding sequence is TGCAGTGCTAGGGGTCTGGTGGCGGGACACCCAGATACGCAGTATTTT. Its translation: CSARGLVAGHPDTQYF. The V gene is TRBV20-1, the J gene TRBJ2-3; either TRBD1 or TRBD2 may supply D (6 bases each). V gave up 3 bases and J gave up 4 bases, with 20 bases separating them. There are 16 residues in the CDR3. CDR1 is DFQATT, CDR2 SNEGSKA, per germline (reference sequence).

This clonotype has only a few counts. The gene calls are TRBV12-3 or TRBV12-4 and TRBJ1-1; 9 bases line up with TRBD1. The CDR3 totals 15 residues. With V trimmed by 6 bases and J by 1 base, 6 bases remained unmatched. The CDR3 DNA is TGTGCCAGCAGGCACAGGGGGCGCCGGAACACTGAAGCTTTCTTT. It translates to CASRHRGRRNTEAFF.

The rearrangement uses TRBV5-1 and TRBJ2-1; 7 bases agree with TRBD2. The CDR3 spans 15 residues. J lost 4 bases, V lost 1 base, and 5 bases had no gene match. The germline V gene encodes CDR1 SGHRS and CDR2 YFSETQ. The CDR3 here is CASSLNLADYNEQFF. The DNA for the CDR3 is TGCGCCAGCAGCTTGAACCTAGCGGATTACAATGAGCAGTTCTTC.

The chain couples TRBV20-1 to TRBJ2-5; no clear D. V was trimmed by 8 bases and J by 0 bases, leaving 16 bases between them. The CDR3 runs to 14 residues. Germline lookup yields CDR1 DFQATT and CDR2 SNEGSKA (reference sequence). DNA for the CDR3: TGCAGTTTGTCCTCCGGACGGTACCAAGAGACCCAGTACTTC. Amino acids: CSLSSGRYQETQYF.

The V gene is TRBV29-1, the J gene TRBJ2-7, with 8 bases matching TRBD1. CDR3 length: 15 amino acids. Germline V gene lookup returns CDR1 SQVTM and CDR2 ANQGSEA. V trimming: 7 bases; J trimming: 6 bases; junction bases outside the gene matches: 17. CDR3 sequence: CSAKPKQGELVEQYF. CDR3 DNA: TGCAGCGCTAAACCGAAACAGGGGGAACTGGTCGAGCAGTACTTC.

This chain links TRBV4-1 with TRBJ2-1, with D perhaps TRBD2 (6 bases). Trimming shortened V by 0 bases and J by 10 bases, and 10 bases separated the two germline ends. CDR3 length: 13 residues. Germline CDR1 reads MGHRA; CDR2 reads YSYEKL. CDR3 sequence reads: CASSQDSGSEQFF. DNA for the CDR3: TGCGCCAGCAGCCAAGATAGCGGCTCGGAGCAGTTCTTC.

The chain employs TRBV2 and TRBJ2-1, with 9 bases identical to TRBD1. Germline CDR1 SNHLY, CDR2 FYNNEI. This CDR3 region has 18 residues. Trimming took 8 bases from V and 2 from J; bases not matched to a gene: 16. The CDR3 spells CASYPGQGIGITYNEQFF. CDR3 bases: TGTGCCAGCTACCCGGGACAGGGCATCGGCATAACCTACAATGAGCAGTTCTTC.

The CDR3 sequence is CASNSGTSGYTDTQYF. The CDR3 coding sequence is TGTGCCAGCAACTCAGGGACTAGCGGCTACACAGATACGCAGTATTTT. The V and J genes are TRBV12-3 or TRBV12-4 and TRBJ2-3; 11 bases align to TRBD2. This CDR3 has 16 residues. With V trimmed by 7 bases and J by 2 bases, 8 bases remained unmatched.

The chain carries TRBV29-1 and TRBJ2-3; TRBD2 matches at 7 bases. Per germline, CDR1 SQVTM and CDR2 ANQGSEA. This CDR3 has 17 residues. Trimming at V came to 0 bases and at J to 4 bases, leaving 13 bases not matched to a gene. The chain's CDR3 is CSVEDLGGTDPPDTQYF. CDR3 nucleotide sequence: TGCAGCGTTGAAGATTTGGGGGGGACCGACCCCCCAGATACGCAGTATTTT.

The chain has TRBV3-1 and TRBJ2-7; either TRBD1 or TRBD2 may supply D (5 bases each). Trimming stripped 1 base from V and 4 bases from J, with 11 bases between. Germline V CDR1 and CDR2: LGHDT, YNNKEL (reference sequence). The CDR3 spans 14 residues. In DNA form, the CDR3 reads TGTGCCAGCAGCCAAGGACCGGGACCGTACGAGCAGTACTTC. Translating it yields CASSQGPGPYEQYF.

This clonotype has just one count. The rearrangement joins TRBV27 to TRBJ2-5; possibly TRBD2 for D (6 bases). In germline, CDR1 is MNHEY, CDR2 SMNVEV (reference sequence). This CDR3 region has 17 residues. The ends were cut back, 3 bases at V and 2 bases at J, with 19 bases in the middle. CDR3 amino acids: CASSLEFGGGPQETQYF. The DNA of the CDR3 is TGTGCCAGCAGTTTGGAGTTTGGGGGAGGACCTCAAGAGACCCAGTACTTC.

V is TRBV5-1 and J is TRBJ2-1, with 8 bases that match TRBD2. Looked up from germline, CDR1 is SGHRS and CDR2 is YFSETQ. The CDR3 loop spans 20 amino acids. Trimming took 0 bases from V and 3 from J; bases not matched to a gene: 17. Here the CDR3 reads CASSLAFPLSGRGNYNEQFF. The CDR3 bases are TGCGCCAGCAGCTTGGCCTTTCCCCTTTCCGGGAGGGGTAACTACAATGAGCAGTTCTTC.

This clonotype was detected only a few times. The chain combines TRBV20-1 with TRBJ2-3; perhaps TRBD2 as D (5 bases). The germline V and J ends were trimmed by 2 bases and 2 bases, with 14 bases remaining between them. The CDR3 sequence is 15 residues long. Germline V gives CDR1 DFQATT, CDR2 SNEGSKA (reference sequence). CDR3 loop: CSARPSEDVTDTQYF. The CDR3, as DNA: TGCAGTGCTAGACCCTCGGAGGACGTCACAGATACGCAGTATTTT.

The chain links TRBV15 to TRBJ2-4; weak D call: TRBD1 (5 bases). The CDR3 runs 16 residues. Germline V gene data show CDR1 as LNHNV and CDR2 as YYDKDF (reference sequence). The V gene lost 0 bases and the J gene lost 0 bases, with 9 bases spanning the gap. In DNA, the CDR3 is TGTGCCACCAGCAGAGATGTAGGGGTAGCCAAAAACATTCAGTACTTC. Translated: CATSRDVGVAKNIQYF.

This rearrangement joins TRBV7-9 to TRBJ2-7, with a tentative D call TRBD2 (5 bases). The CDR3 has 16 residues. The ends were cut back, 5 bases at V and 0 bases at J, with 17 bases in the middle. Per germline, CDR1 SEHNR and CDR2 FQNEAQ (reference sequence). The chain's CDR3 is CASSPSYGSGSYEQYF. The CDR3 DNA reads as TGTGCCAGCAGCCCCTCCTATGGGAGCGGCTCCTACGAGCAGTACTTC. Full variable domain (missing parts from reference TRBV7-9 and TRBJ2-7): DTGVSQNPRHKITKRGQNVTFRCDPISEHNRLYWYRQTLGQGPEFLTYFQNEAQLEKSRLLSDRFSAERPKGSFSTLEIQRTEQGDSAMYLCASSPSYGSGSYEQYFGPGTRLTVT.

V is TRBV18 and J is TRBJ1-1, with 7 positions matching TRBD1. Germline assignment: CDR1 KGHSH and CDR2 LQKENI. The CDR3 has 16 residues. V shed 3 bases, J shed 4 bases, and the junction held 11 bases outside the gene matches. CDR3 sequence reads: CASSPATGYEGTEAFF. CDR3 DNA sequence: TGTGCCAGCTCACCGGCGACAGGGTATGAAGGCACTGAAGCTTTCTTT.

The V call is TRBV20-1, the J call TRBJ1-1; no definite D call. Germline CDR1 and CDR2: DFQATT and SNEGSKA (reference sequence). This CDR3 has 16 amino acids. Trimming took 3 bases from V and 3 from J, leaving 20 bases between them. This CDR3 is CSASTRFGRIDTEAFF. The CDR3 DNA is TGCAGTGCTAGTACCCGGTTTGGAAGGATAGACACTGAAGCTTTCTTT.

This sequence joins TRBV6-5 and TRBJ2-3, with 7 nucleotides matching TRBD1. The CDR3 extends over 15 amino acids. CDR1 MNHEY and CDR2 SVGAGI come from the germline V gene. The ends lost 5 bases at V and 1 base at J; junction bases unmatched: 6. CDR3 protein: CASSPTGTGTDTQYF. The CDR3 DNA reads TGTGCCAGCAGTCCGACCGGGACAGGCACAGATACGCAGTATTTT.

This clonotype was seen once. V usage is TRBV7-9 and J usage is TRBJ2-6; D unresolved. This CDR3 contains 15 residues. CDR1 and CDR2 (germline): SEHNR, FQNEAQ (reference sequence). V was cut by 5 bases and J by 1 base, with 9 bases left in between. For the CDR3, the DNA is TGTGCCAGCAGCGCCGTGGGGTCTGGGGCCAACGTCCTGACTTTC. Translated: CASSAVGSGANVLTF.

V usage is TRBV20-1 and J usage is TRBJ2-1; 14 nucleotides match TRBD2. CDR3 length equals 14 residues. V lost 4 bases and J lost 10; bases outside the gene matches: 6. Germline V CDR1 and CDR2: DFQATT, SNEGSKA (reference sequence). The CDR3 loop reads CSAIPGLAGVEQFF. In nucleotides, the CDR3 is TGCAGTGCTATCCCGGGACTAGCGGGGGTGGAGCAGTTCTTC.

This clonotype appeared a few times. This rearrangement joins TRBV20-1 to TRBJ2-1; TRBD2 matches 11 bases. Germline assignment: CDR1 DFQATT and CDR2 SNEGSKA (reference sequence). Unmatched junction bases numbered 4, after V lost 5 bases and J lost 4 bases. The CDR3 is 14 amino acids. The CDR3 DNA reads TGCAGTGCTGGAGGGACTAGCGGATACAATGAGCAGTTCTTC. This gives the protein CSAGGTSGYNEQFF.

The chain joins TRBV5-1 to TRBJ2-3; D not resolved. Germline lookup yields CDR1 SGHRS and CDR2 YFSETQ. The CDR3 consists of 15 residues. Trimming left V 0 bases short and J 6 bases short, with 14 bases between. As DNA, the CDR3 is TGCGCCAGCAGCTTGGGATATGATGGCTGGGATACGCAGTATTTT. Its translation is CASSLGYDGWDTQYF.

Notes on this clonotype: No conserved phenylalanine or tryptophan is present at the end of the CDR3, so a read error is the likely explanation. V gene TRBV12-3 or TRBV12-4 combines with J gene TRBJ2-5, with D maybe TRBD2 (7 bases). The end of the DNA fits TRBJ2-7 better, so the J call may be wrong. The CDR3 runs 14 residues. The CDR3 bases are TGTGCCTGCAGGACAGCGGGGACATCCCACGAGCAGTACTCC. This encodes CACRTAGTSHEQYS.

The chain carries TRBV4-2 and TRBJ2-1, with 9 nucleotides matching TRBD2. This CDR3 is 17 amino acids long. The ends lost 0 bases at V and 3 bases at J; junction bases unmatched: 6. Germline V gene lookup returns CDR1 LGHNA and CDR2 YNFKEQ. CDR3 in amino acids: CASSQEAYSGSYNEQFF. The CDR3 DNA reads TGTGCCAGCAGCCAAGAGGCGTATAGCGGGAGCTACAATGAGCAGTTCTTC.